This T cell receptor (beta chain) was recovered during a study of pediatric ulcerative colitis. Study overall: Disease was pancolitis in several and left-sided in two, histology-confirmed. The study's findings and limits: No controls had the two rectal clonotypes shared by ulcerative colitis patients. Compared with controls, ulcerative colitis showed greater blood-rectum clone sharing. Some T cells in rectal biopsies may come from blood, especially with overt colitis.

The V and J ends lost 1 base and 5 bases, in that order; junction bases with no gene match: 25. CDR3 size: 21 residues. CDR1 is SGHVS, CDR2 FQNEAQ, per germline. Data came from immunoSEQ multiplex PCR; TCRdb stores just in-frame clones and leaves some out. The table records about 36,000 clones, around 73% of them present only once. During colonoscopy, one to two rectal pinch biopsies were collected. Of note for this clone: The antigen is unknown.

The V gene is TRBV7-8, the J gene TRBJ2-7, with 8 bases matching TRBD1. This receptor was taken from a boy younger than 18 with moderate ulcerative colitis. The sample taken for sequencing was gut tissue. The CDR3 DNA follows: TGTGCCAGCAGCTTAGAAGGTCTGGTGCTCCTCCGGGACAGGAGGCCCCACGAGCAGTACTTC. Translated, it gives CASSLEGLVLLRDRRPHEQYF. Full variable domain (outside the CDR3, taken from reference TRBV7-8 and TRBJ2-7): GAGVSQSPRYKVAKRGQDVALRCDPISGHVSLFWYQQALGQGPEFLTYFQNEAQLDKSGLPSDRFFAERPEGSVSTLKIQRTQQEDSAVYLCASSLEGLVLLRDRRPHEQYFGPGTRLTVT.